This TCR beta chain was obtained from a study of cytomegalovirus exposure and HLA in healthy donors. CDR1 and CDR2 (germline): SGHTA, FQGTGA. V was shortened by 1 base and J by 5 bases, with 8 bases between the two germline ends. The CDR3 spans 13 residues. Study-wide findings and caveats: There were several of the most significant clusters that appeared linked to common viral pathogens in a later analysis. Per a later analysis, approximately 16,000 TCR beta sequences showed association with HLA alleles at 0.05 false discovery rate. A prior analysis recorded that most TCR beta V segments were productive about 90% or about 30% of the time. Excluded were some V segments that proved indistinguishable, including TRBV6-2 and TRBV6-3.

A note on this clone: Antigen: not known.

13 Jbeta primers and 60 Vbeta primers were used for the PCR. Profiling relied on immunoSEQ multiplex PCR, and the TCRdb table lists in-frame clones only, not all of them. Of fewer than 150,000 clones listed, approximately 80% are singletons. Sequences were obtained from PBMCs. This TCR derives from a woman in her 50s in good health and CMV-seronegative. The chain employs TRBV7-3 and TRBJ2-5; D not certain. Here the CDR3 reads CASSLSDRETQYF. The CDR3 DNA sequence: TGTGCCAGCAGCTTAAGTGATCGGGAGACCCAGTACTTC.